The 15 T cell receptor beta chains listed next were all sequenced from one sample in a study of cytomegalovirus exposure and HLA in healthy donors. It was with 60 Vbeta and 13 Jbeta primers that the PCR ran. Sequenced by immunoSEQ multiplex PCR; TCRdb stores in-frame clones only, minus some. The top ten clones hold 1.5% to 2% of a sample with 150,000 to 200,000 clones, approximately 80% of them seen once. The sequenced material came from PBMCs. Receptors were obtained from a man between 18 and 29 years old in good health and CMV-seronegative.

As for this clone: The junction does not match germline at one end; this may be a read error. CDR3 sequence (DNA): TGTGCCTGGAGTGGGACTAGCTCCTACAATGAGCGGTTCTTC. Protein sequence: CAWSGTSSYNERFF. The chain carries TRBV30 and TRBJ2-1; 8 positions match TRBD2. This CDR3 is 14 amino acids long. The germline CDR1 and CDR2 sequences are GTSNPN and SVGIG (reference sequence). The full variable domain, with the rest looked up from reference TRBV30 and TRBJ2-1, is SQTIHQWPATLVQPVGSPLSLECTVEGTSNPNLYWYRQAAGRGLQLLFYSVGIGQISSEVPQNLSASRPQDRQFILSSKKLLLSDSGFYLCAWSGTSSYNERFFGPGTRLTVL.

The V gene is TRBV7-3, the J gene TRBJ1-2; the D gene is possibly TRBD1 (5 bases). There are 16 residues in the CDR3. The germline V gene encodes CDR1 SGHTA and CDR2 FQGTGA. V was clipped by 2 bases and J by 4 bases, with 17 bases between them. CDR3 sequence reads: CASSLGGQGVSYGYTF. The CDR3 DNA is TGTGCCAGCAGCTTAGGAGGGCAGGGAGTAAGCTATGGCTACACCTTC.

The CDR3 spells CAISESTVDTQYF. The CDR3 region has the DNA TGTGCCATCAGTGAGTCGACAGTAGATACGCAGTATTTT. This sequence joins TRBV10-3 and TRBJ2-3, with D maybe TRBD1 (5 bases). Trimming removed 0 bases from V and 5 bases from J, with 6 bases in between. The length of the CDR3 is 13 residues. Germline V lookup: CDR1 ENHRY, CDR2 SYGVKD.

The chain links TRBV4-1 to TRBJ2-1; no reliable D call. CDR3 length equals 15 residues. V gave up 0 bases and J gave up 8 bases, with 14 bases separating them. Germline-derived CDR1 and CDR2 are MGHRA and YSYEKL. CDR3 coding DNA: TGCGCCAGCAGCCAAGAACGGTATTTGGGCGATGAGCAGTTCTTC. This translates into CASSQERYLGDEQFF.

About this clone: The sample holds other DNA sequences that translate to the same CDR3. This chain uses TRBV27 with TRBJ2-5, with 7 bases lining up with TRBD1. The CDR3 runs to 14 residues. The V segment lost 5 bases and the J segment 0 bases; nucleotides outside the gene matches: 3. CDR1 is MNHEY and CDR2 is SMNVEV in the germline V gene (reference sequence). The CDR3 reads CASSLTGNQETQYF. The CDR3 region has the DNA TGTGCCAGCAGTCTGACAGGGAACCAAGAGACCCAGTACTTC.

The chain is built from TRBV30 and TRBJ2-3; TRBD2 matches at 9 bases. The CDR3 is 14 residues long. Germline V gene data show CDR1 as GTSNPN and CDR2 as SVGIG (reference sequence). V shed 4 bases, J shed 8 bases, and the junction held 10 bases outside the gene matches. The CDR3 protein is CAWTRGGGVGTQYF. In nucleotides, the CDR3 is TGTGCCTGGACCCGCGGCGGGGGGGTGGGTACGCAGTATTTT.

CDR3 coding DNA: TGCGCCAGCAGCTTGGAGGGGACAGGGGGCTACGAGCAGTACTTC. It is translated as CASSLEGTGGYEQYF. This rearrangement joins TRBV5-1 to TRBJ2-5; 11 positions agree with TRBD1. With the DNA end fitting TRBJ2-7 better, the J assignment may be wrong. The CDR3 is 15 residues long. Germline CDR1 SGHRS, CDR2 YFSETQ.

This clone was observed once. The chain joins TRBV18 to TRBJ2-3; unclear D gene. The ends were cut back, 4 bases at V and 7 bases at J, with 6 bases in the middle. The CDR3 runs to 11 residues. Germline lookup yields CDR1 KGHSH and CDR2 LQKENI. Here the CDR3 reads CASSHPYTQYF. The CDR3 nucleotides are TGTGCCAGCTCACATCCATATACGCAGTATTTT.

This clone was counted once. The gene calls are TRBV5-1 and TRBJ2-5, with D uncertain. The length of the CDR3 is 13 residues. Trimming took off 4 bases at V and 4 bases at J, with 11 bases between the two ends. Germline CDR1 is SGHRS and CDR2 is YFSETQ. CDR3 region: CASSLGKLETQYF. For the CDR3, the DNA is TGCGCCAGCAGCCTGGGCAAGCTAGAGACCCAGTACTTC.

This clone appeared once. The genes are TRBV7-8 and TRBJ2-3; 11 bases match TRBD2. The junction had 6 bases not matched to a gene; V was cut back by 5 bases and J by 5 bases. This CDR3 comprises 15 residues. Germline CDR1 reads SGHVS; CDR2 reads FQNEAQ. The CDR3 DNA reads TGTGCCAGCAGCCGTTATACTAGCGGGGGAGATACGCAGTATTTT. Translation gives CASSRYTSGGDTQYF.

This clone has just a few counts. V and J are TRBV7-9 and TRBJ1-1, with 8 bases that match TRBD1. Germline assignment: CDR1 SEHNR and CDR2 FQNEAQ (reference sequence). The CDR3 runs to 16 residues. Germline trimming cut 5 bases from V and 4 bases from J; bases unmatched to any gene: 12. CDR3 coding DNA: TGTGCCAGCAGCCCCCCTCCCAGGGGGCGAGTCACTGAAGCTTTCTTT. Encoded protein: CASSPPPRGRVTEAFF. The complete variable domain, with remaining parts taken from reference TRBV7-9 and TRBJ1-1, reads DTGVSQNPRHKITKRGQNVTFRCDPISEHNRLYWYRQTLGQGPEFLTYFQNEAQLEKSRLLSDRFSAERPKGSFSTLEIQRTEQGDSAMYLCASSPPPRGRVTEAFFGQGTRLTVV.

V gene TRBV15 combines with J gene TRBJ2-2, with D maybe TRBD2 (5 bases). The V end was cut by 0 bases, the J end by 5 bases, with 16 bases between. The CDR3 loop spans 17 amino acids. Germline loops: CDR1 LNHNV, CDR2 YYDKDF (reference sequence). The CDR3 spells CATSRDKSSSGTGELFF. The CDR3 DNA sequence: TGTGCCACCAGCAGAGATAAGTCTAGCTCTGGTACCGGGGAGCTGTTTTTT.

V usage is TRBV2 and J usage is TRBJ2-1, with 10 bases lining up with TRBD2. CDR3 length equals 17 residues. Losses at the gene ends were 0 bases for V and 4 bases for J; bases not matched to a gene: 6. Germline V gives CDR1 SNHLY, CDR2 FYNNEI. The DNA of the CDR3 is TGTGCCAGCAGTGAAGCGCTTCTAGCGGGGGAATACAATGAGCAGTTCTTC. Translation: CASSEALLAGEYNEQFF.

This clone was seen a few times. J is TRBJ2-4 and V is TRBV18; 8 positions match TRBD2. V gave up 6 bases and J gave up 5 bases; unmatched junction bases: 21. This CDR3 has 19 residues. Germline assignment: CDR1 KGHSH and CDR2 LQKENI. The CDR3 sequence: CASSPRGVAGNDDQNIQYF. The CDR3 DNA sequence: TGTGCCAGCTCCCCCCGAGGGGTAGCGGGGAATGACGACCAAAACATTCAGTACTTC.

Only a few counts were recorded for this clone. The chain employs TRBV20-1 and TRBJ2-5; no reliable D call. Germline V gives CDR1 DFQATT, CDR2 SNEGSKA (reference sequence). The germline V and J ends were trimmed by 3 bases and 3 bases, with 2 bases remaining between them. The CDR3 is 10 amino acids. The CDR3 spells CSASEETQYF. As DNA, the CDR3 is TGCAGTGCTAGCGAAGAGACCCAGTACTTC.